The 10 T cell receptor beta chains listed next were all sequenced from one sample in a study of blood T cell repertoires in COVID-19. Sequencing was performed with immunoSEQ multiplex PCR; in TCRdb, only in-frame clones are kept and a portion is missing. This table holds about 68,000 clones, 91% found once. Sequencing used peripheral blood. These receptors were collected from a man aged 40-55 years with COVID-19, enrolled during active disease.

V is TRBV28 and J is TRBJ1-1; a possible D gene is TRBD1 (6 bases). V gave up 6 bases and J gave up 9 bases, with 11 bases separating them. Germline V gene lookup returns CDR1 MDHEN and CDR2 SYDVKM. This CDR3 has 11 amino acids. The CDR3 sequence is CASSLDRKAFF. The CDR3 DNA follows: TGTGCCAGCAGCCTCGACAGGAAAGCTTTCTTT. Using reference TRBV28 and TRBJ1-1 for the parts outside the CDR3, the full variable domain is DVKVTQSSRYLVKRTGEKVFLECVQDMDHENMFWYRQDPGLGLRLIYFSYDVKMKEKGDIPEGYSVSREKKERFSLILESASTNQTSMYLCASSLDRKAFFGQGTRLTVV.

This clone is a singleton in its sample. The chain combines TRBV30 with TRBJ1-5; the D gene is possibly TRBD1 (6 bases). Trimming took off 7 bases at V and 1 base at J, with 20 bases between the two ends. This CDR3 has 16 residues. Germline CDR1 is GTSNPN and CDR2 is SVGIG (reference sequence). The chain's CDR3 is CAFRKQGRESNQPQHF. DNA for the CDR3: TGTGCCTTCCGGAAACAGGGTCGGGAAAGCAATCAGCCCCAGCATTTT.

The rearrangement links TRBV15 to TRBJ2-3, with D unclear. Germline values: CDR1 LNHNV, CDR2 YYDKDF (reference sequence). This CDR3 is built from 14 residues. The V end was cut by 9 bases, the J end by 3 bases, with 16 bases between. The CDR3 DNA reads as TGTGCCACGAGCCTCGGGTGGAGAACAGATACGCAGTATTTT. Amino acids: CATSLGWRTDTQYF. The variable domain in full, with the rest retrieved from reference TRBV15 and TRBJ2-3, is DAMVIQNPRYQVTQFGKPVTLSCSQTLNHNVMYWYQQKSSQAPKLLFHYYDKDFNNEADTPDNFQSRRPNTSFCFLDIRSPGLGDTAMYLCATSLGWRTDTQYFGPGTRLTVL.

This clone came up once. The V gene is TRBV7-7, the J gene TRBJ1-1, with 8 bases aligning to TRBD1. The CDR3 spans 15 residues. V was pared by 5 bases and J by 1 base, with 6 bases of the junction left unmatched. The germline V gene encodes CDR1 SSHAT and CDR2 FNYEAQ (reference sequence). CDR3 nucleotides: TGTGCCAGCAGCCCGATTGGACAGGGGAACACTGAAGCTTTCTTT. It specifies CASSPIGQGNTEAFF.

The chain joins TRBV5-1 to TRBJ2-3, with 10 bases that match TRBD2. CDR3 size: 16 residues. CDR1 is SGHRS, CDR2 YFSETQ, per germline. V shed 4 bases and J 1 base; nucleotides not matched to a gene: 6. The CDR3 DNA reads as TGCGCCAGCAGCCCACTAGCGGGGTCAGGCACAGATACGCAGTATTTT. It translates to CASSPLAGSGTDTQYF.

The rearrangement joins TRBV12-3 or TRBV12-4 to TRBJ2-4, with D tentatively TRBD2 (5 bases). The CDR3 covers 13 residues. Deletions cut 6 bases from V and 12 bases from J, with 18 bases between. The CDR3 DNA sequence: TGTGCCAGCAGAGGCCGGACCGGAGGTCGTCAGTACTTC. It encodes CASRGRTGGRQYF.

The chain carries TRBV5-1 and TRBJ2-5, with a weak D call TRBD2 (5 bases). There are 15 residues in the CDR3. Deletions cut 0 bases from V and 0 bases from J, with 9 bases between. Germline lookup yields CDR1 SGHRS and CDR2 YFSETQ. In nucleotides, the CDR3 is TGCGCCAGCAGCTTGGCCCCGGGGAACCAAGAGACCCAGTACTTC. This encodes CASSLAPGNQETQYF. The whole variable domain, remainder taken from reference TRBV5-1 and TRBJ2-5, is KAGVTQTPRYLIKTRGQQVTLSCSPISGHRSVSWYQQTPGQGLQFLFEYFSETQRNKGNFPGRFSGRQFSNSRSEMNVSTLELGDSALYLCASSLAPGNQETQYFGPGTRLLVL.

The J gene is TRBJ1-4, the V gene TRBV15; 7 bases are shared with TRBD1. V dropped 3 bases and J dropped 5; count of bases not matched to a gene: 12. The CDR3 contains 17 residues. The germline CDR1 and CDR2 sequences are LNHNV and YYDKDF (reference sequence). The CDR3 reads CATSREGPGQKNEKLFF. The CDR3 DNA follows: TGTGCCACCAGCAGGGAAGGTCCGGGACAGAAGAATGAAAAACTGTTTTTT.

The rearrangement links TRBV6-4 to TRBJ1-5, with D maybe TRBD1 (6 bases). The CDR3 loop spans 20 amino acids. The germline V and J ends were trimmed by 6 bases and 0 bases, with 27 bases remaining between them. Germline V lookup: CDR1 MRHNA, CDR2 SNTAGT. The CDR3 DNA reads as TGTGCCAGCAGACTAAAAGGACAGAGTGGTGTGGGGTATAGCAATCAGCCCCAGCATTTT. This codes for CASRLKGQSGVGYSNQPQHF.

The chain carries TRBV25-1 and TRBJ2-7; 11 bases match TRBD1. The germline CDR1 and CDR2 sequences are MGHDK and SYGVNS. This CDR3 is built from 14 residues. V shed 8 bases, J shed 3 bases, and the junction held 6 bases outside the gene matches. DNA of the CDR3: TGTGCCAGCGGAGTAGGGACAGGGGGCTACGAGCAGTACTTC. It is translated as CASGVGTGGYEQYF.